The present T cell receptor beta chain was sequenced within a study of cytomegalovirus exposure and HLA in healthy donors. Across the study: An analysis done earlier identified about 120 million unique TCR beta sequences from 150 million to 200 million T cells. General study points: Earlier analysis looked at TCR beta V segments, and most were productive about 90% or about 30% of the time.

V lost 5 bases and J lost 7, with 12 bases in between. The CDR3 totals 13 residues. The germline V gene encodes CDR1 SGHTA and CDR2 FQGNSA. It was healthy bone marrow donors who served as donors. About this clone: What it recognizes is unknown.

60 Vbeta and 13 Jbeta primers were used in PCR. Using immunoSEQ multiplex PCR, the repertoire was profiled, and TCRdb retains in-frame clones only, with some absent. The sample carries 90,000 to 110,000 clones, over 75% recorded once. This TCR was recovered from a woman in her 40s in good health and CMV-seropositive. Input material: PBMCs. V and J are TRBV7-2 and TRBJ2-1; D is unresolved. The DNA of the CDR3 is TGTGCCAGCAGCCCTGGGCCCGAAAATGAGCAGTTCTTC. This encodes CASSPGPENEQFF. The full variable domain, completed using reference TRBV7-2 and TRBJ2-1, is GAGVSQSPSNKVTEKGKDVELRCDPISGHTALYWYRQSLGQGLEFLIYFQGNSAPDKSGLPSDRFSAERTGGSVSTLTIQRTQQEDSAVYLCASSPGPENEQFFGPGTRLTVL.